The 29 T cell receptor beta chains below all came from one sample that was sequenced in a study of CD4 T cells in relation to SARS-CoV-2 and coronaviruses. These receptors lack a known antigen. Unexposed donor CD4+ T cells date from about 2011-2019, before the COVID-19 pandemic. Isolation of CD4+ T cells took place after 10 days in culture. TCRdb's copy holds only in-frame clones and misses some; the assay was immunoSEQ multiplex PCR. The sample lists some 21,000 clones, around 80% occurring once. Sequenced material: CD4+ T cells from PBMCs, cultured in vitro. The source of these receptors is a human donor in good health.

The V call is TRBV5-4, the J call TRBJ2-3; no definite D call. Trimming pared 0 bases from V and 2 bases from J, leaving 13 bases between. CDR1 is SGHNT and CDR2 is YYREEE in the germline V gene (reference sequence). This CDR3 has 16 residues. The CDR3 DNA reads as TGTGCCAGCAGCTTGGACCCTTTCCCGAACACAGATACGCAGTATTTT. Its translation: CASSLDPFPNTDTQYF.

The genes are TRBV5-1 and TRBJ2-1; 7 nucleotides match TRBD2. In germline, CDR1 is SGHRS, CDR2 YFSETQ. This CDR3 has 14 residues. With 0 bases clipped from V and 8 bases from J, the junction kept 5 bases outside the gene matches. The CDR3 nucleotides are TGCGCCAGCAGCTTGGCCTCGACTAGCCATGAGCAGTTCTTC. Translating it yields CASSLASTSHEQFF.

This clone was seen just once. The gene calls are TRBV12-5 and TRBJ1-5; 7 bases are shared with TRBD1. Trimming took 5 bases from V and 6 from J; bases not matched to a gene: 13. Germline values: CDR1 LGHNT, CDR2 FRNRAP. This CDR3 is 16 amino acids long. CDR3 protein: CASGVLTGTGGQPQHF. The DNA for the CDR3 is TGTGCTAGTGGTGTACTGACAGGGACGGGCGGTCAGCCCCAGCATTTT.

This chain connects TRBV2 to TRBJ1-6, with 8 bases aligning to TRBD1. The CDR3 totals 16 residues. Germline CDR1 reads SNHLY; CDR2 reads FYNNEI. V lost 6 bases, J lost 13 bases, and 17 bases stayed unmatched. Here the CDR3 DNA reads TGTGCCAGCAGGGACGGACAGGGATTGGGGTGGTCCCCCCTCCACTTT. Its protein is CASRDGQGLGWSPLHF.

V usage is TRBV7-9 and J usage is TRBJ1-1; D remains ambiguous. The CDR3 has 14 amino acids. The V end lost 5 bases, the J end lost 3 bases, and 13 bases lay between the germline ends. Germline lookup yields CDR1 SEHNR and CDR2 FQNEAQ (reference sequence). The CDR3 DNA reads as TGTGCCAGCAGCCCTAGCGGGATGTACACTGAAGCTTTCTTT. Translated, it gives CASSPSGMYTEAFF.

The rearrangement joins TRBV3-1 (or the pseudogene TRBV3-2) to TRBJ1-2, with 9 bases fitting TRBD1. This CDR3 spans 13 amino acids. Germline V gives CDR1 LGHDT, CDR2 YNNKEL (reference sequence). J was trimmed by 5 bases and V by 4 bases; bases with no gene match: 2. CDR3 bases: TGTGCCAGCAGCCCAGGACAGGGGTATGGCTACACCTTC. Translation gives CASSPGQGYGYTF.

The rearrangement uses TRBV9 and TRBJ2-2; 10 bases match TRBD1. The length of the CDR3 is 16 residues. Germline V lookup: CDR1 SGDLS, CDR2 YYNGEE. The J segment lost 3 bases and the V segment lost 3 bases, leaving 5 bases of the junction unmatched. The CDR3 DNA sequence: TGTGCCAGCAGCGGATGGACAGGGGGAGACACCGGGGAGCTGTTTTTT. Its translation is CASSGWTGGDTGELFF.

This clone was picked up one time. V is TRBV25-1 and J is TRBJ1-4, with 8 positions matching TRBD1. The germline V gene encodes CDR1 MGHDK and CDR2 SYGVNS. The CDR3 contains 15 residues. V shed 3 bases, J shed 5 bases, and the junction held 5 bases outside the gene matches. CDR3 sequence reads: CASSEMDRENEKLFF. The CDR3 DNA reads as TGTGCCAGCAGTGAGATGGACAGGGAGAATGAAAAACTGTTTTTT.

The chain joins TRBV29-1 to TRBJ1-1; D call uncertain. Germline CDR1 is SQVTM and CDR2 is ANQGSEA. This CDR3 comprises 13 residues. The V end lost 8 bases, the J end lost 3 bases, and 16 bases lay between the germline ends. This CDR3 reads CSYKLISDTEAFF. The CDR3 DNA reads as TGCAGCTATAAACTCATATCGGACACTGAAGCTTTCTTT.

About this clone: Other DNA sequences of this sample code for an identical CDR3. The chain uses TRBV3-1 (or the pseudogene TRBV3-2) and TRBJ1-1, with D unresolved. Looked up from germline, CDR1 is LGHDT and CDR2 is YNNKEL (reference sequence). The V and J ends lost 1 base and 1 base respectively, with 7 bases between them. This CDR3 comprises 14 residues. The CDR3 is CASSQVAGNTEAFF. The CDR3 DNA reads TGTGCCAGCAGCCAAGTCGCGGGGAACACTGAAGCTTTCTTT.

The rearrangement links TRBV18 to TRBJ1-1; no definite D call. The CDR3 contains 15 residues. Germline assignment: CDR1 KGHSH and CDR2 LQKENI. Trimming removed 4 bases at V and 0 bases at J, with 12 bases between. The CDR3 loop reads CASSLFDGMNTEAFF. The CDR3 nucleotides are TGTGCCAGCTCACTTTTCGACGGGATGAACACTGAAGCTTTCTTT.

The V call is TRBV6-6, the J call TRBJ2-7; D remains ambiguous. The V end was cut by 2 bases, the J end by 4 bases, with 12 bases between. CDR1 is MNHNY and CDR2 is SVGAGI in the germline V gene (reference sequence). The CDR3 length is 14 residues. The CDR3 here is CASSYGGPRYEQYF. Here the CDR3 DNA reads TGTGCCAGCAGTTACGGCGGCCCTCGATACGAGCAGTACTTC.

This clone occurred once. The chain joins TRBV5-1 to TRBJ1-3; TRBD1 is a possible D gene (5 bases). Germline values: CDR1 SGHRS, CDR2 YFSETQ. This CDR3 region has 17 residues. Trimming removed 2 bases from V and 1 base from J, with 16 bases in between. CDR3 sequence: CASSFLPGGTSGNTIYF. The CDR3 DNA sequence: TGCGCCAGCAGCTTTCTTCCCGGGGGAACTTCTGGAAACACCATATATTTT.

The V and J genes are TRBV12-3 or TRBV12-4 and TRBJ1-1; TRBD1 is a possible D gene (6 bases). V was shortened by 5 bases and J by 3 bases, with 10 bases between the two germline ends. This CDR3 contains 13 residues. CDR3 sequence reads: CASSARTDTEAFF. CDR3 DNA sequence: TGTGCCAGCAGTGCGAGGACAGACACTGAAGCTTTCTTT.

This chain connects TRBV18 to TRBJ2-3; TRBD2 aligns across 7 bases. Per germline, CDR1 KGHSH and CDR2 LQKENI. The CDR3 has 14 amino acids. The V gene end was trimmed by 4 bases and the J gene end by 2 bases; junction bases not matched to a gene: 3. For the CDR3, the DNA is TGTGCCAGCTCACGGGGACTAAACACAGATACGCAGTATTTT. This gives the protein CASSRGLNTDTQYF.

The chain recombines TRBV6-5 with TRBJ2-7; 7 bases align to TRBD1. With 0 bases clipped from V and 1 base from J, the junction kept 3 bases outside the gene matches. CDR3 length equals 15 residues. Per germline, CDR1 MNHEY and CDR2 SVGAGI. The CDR3, as DNA: TGTGCCAGCAGTTACTCCGGGACAGATTCCTACGAGCAGTACTTC. Translating gives CASSYSGTDSYEQYF.

The chain has TRBV30 and TRBJ2-5; 14 bases align to TRBD2. The germline V gene has CDR1 GTSNPN and CDR2 SVGIG (reference sequence). The CDR3 runs to 16 residues. With 3 bases clipped from V and 5 bases from J, the junction kept 8 bases outside the gene matches. CDR3 sequence (DNA): TGTGCCTGGAGACAAGGGACTAGCGGGGGTCGGGAGACCCAGTACTTC. Protein product: CAWRQGTSGGRETQYF. The full variable domain, its missing parts supplied by reference TRBV30 and TRBJ2-5, is SQTIHQWPATLVQPVGSPLSLECTVEGTSNPNLYWYRQAAGRGLQLLFYSVGIGQISSEVPQNLSASRPQDRQFILSSKKLLLSDSGFYLCAWRQGTSGGRETQYFGPGTRLLVL.

V and J are TRBV5-6 and TRBJ1-5; no clear D gene. Trimming shortened V by 0 bases and J by 2 bases, and 12 bases separated the two germline ends. CDR3 length equals 16 residues. Germline values: CDR1 SGHDT, CDR2 YYEEEE. The CDR3 region has the DNA TGTGCCAGCAGCTTGGTTGGGAGCTCGGGCAATCAGCCCCAGCATTTT. Encoded protein: CASSLVGSSGNQPQHF. Based on the CDR3 plus reference TRBV5-6 and TRBJ1-5, the full variable domain is DAGVTQSPTHLIKTRGQQVTLRCSPKSGHDTVSWYQQALGQGPQFIFQYYEEEERQRGNFPDRFSGHQFPNYSSELNVNALLLGDSALYLCASSLVGSSGNQPQHFGDGTRLSIL.

The V gene is TRBV30, the J gene TRBJ2-2; D is undetermined. The V and J ends lost 4 bases and 3 bases respectively, with 15 bases between them. The CDR3 extends over 15 amino acids. Germline-derived CDR1 and CDR2 are GTSNPN and SVGIG (reference sequence). The CDR3 here is CAWKPPGRYTGELFF. The CDR3 nucleotides are TGTGCCTGGAAGCCTCCCGGAAGGTACACCGGGGAGCTGTTTTTT.

J is TRBJ2-7 and V is TRBV6-1, with D possibly matching TRBD2 (6 bases). Trimming removed 1 base at V and 3 bases at J, with 10 bases between. Germline V gene lookup returns CDR1 MNHNS and CDR2 SASEGT. The CDR3 is made up of 14 amino acids. The CDR3 coding sequence is TGTGCCAGCAGTGAAGGGGTAGCGGTCTACGAGCAGTACTTC. Translation gives CASSEGVAVYEQYF.

This clone was recorded a few times. The gene calls are TRBV7-9 and TRBJ2-1, with D maybe TRBD2 (6 bases). This CDR3 comprises 13 residues. V was trimmed by 4 bases and J by 8 bases, leaving 12 bases between them. From germline, CDR1 is SEHNR and CDR2 FQNEAQ (reference sequence). The CDR3 protein is CASSSSGVDEQFF. The DNA of the CDR3 is TGTGCCAGCAGCTCATCGGGGGTTGATGAGCAGTTCTTC.

This clone was detected once. V and J are TRBV19 and TRBJ2-7; D remains ambiguous. Germline V gives CDR1 LNHDA, CDR2 SQIVND (reference sequence). The ends were cut back, 3 bases at V and 6 bases at J, with 15 bases in the middle. The CDR3 loop spans 14 amino acids. CDR3 bases: TGTGCCAGTAGTATGGGTCTAGGTCCCGGCGAGCAGTACTTC. Its protein is CASSMGLGPGEQYF.

The chain has TRBV5-1 and TRBJ1-4; D ambiguous. The CDR3 has 18 amino acids. V was shortened by 3 bases and J by 3 bases, with 21 bases between the two germline ends. Germline V gene lookup returns CDR1 SGHRS and CDR2 YFSETQ. Written as DNA, the CDR3 is TGCGCCAGCAGCTCAGGCAGTTCTGGAGCTGGGGCTAATGAAAAACTGTTTTTT. As protein: CASSSGSSGAGANEKLFF.

This chain connects TRBV19 to TRBJ1-1, with 11 bases fitting TRBD1. Trimming cost V 5 bases and J 4 bases; bases outside gene matches: 6. The CDR3 is 15 amino acids. Per germline, CDR1 LNHDA and CDR2 SQIVND (reference sequence). The CDR3 region has the DNA TGTGCCAGTAGTCGGACAGGGGGCTGGGGCACTGAAGCTTTCTTT. Translation gives CASSRTGGWGTEAFF.

This CDR3 is CASSRDRSYGYTF. In DNA form, the CDR3 reads TGTGCCAGCAGCCGGGACAGGTCCTATGGCTACACCTTC. This chain joins TRBV6-5 and TRBJ1-2; 8 nucleotides align to TRBD1. The CDR3 loop spans 13 amino acids. Trimming took 6 bases from V and 4 from J; bases not matched to a gene: 4. In germline, CDR1 is MNHEY, CDR2 SVGAGI.

CDR3 sequence reads: CASSPLTGGRGNTIYF. Written as DNA, the CDR3 is TGTGCCAGCAGCCCACTGACAGGGGGCAGGGGAAACACCATATATTTT. The chain is built from TRBV14 and TRBJ1-3, with 10 bases fitting TRBD1. This CDR3 is 16 amino acids long. Germline CDR1 and CDR2: SGHDN and FVKESK. Losses at the gene ends were 4 bases for V and 4 bases for J; bases not matched to a gene: 7.

The rearrangement joins TRBV28 to TRBJ2-7; 7 bases match TRBD1. Trimming cost V 6 bases and J 5 bases; bases outside gene matches: 16. The CDR3 runs to 16 residues. Per germline, CDR1 MDHEN and CDR2 SYDVKM. DNA for the CDR3: TGTGCCAGCAGGGACCCGGGACAGTCCCTTTGGGACGAGCAGTACTTC. It yields the protein CASRDPGQSLWDEQYF.

CDR3 sequence: CASSFFGAGNQPQHF. In DNA form, the CDR3 reads TGTGCCAGCAGTTTTTTTGGGGCAGGCAATCAGCCCCAGCATTTT. The V call is TRBV28, the J call TRBJ1-5; D might be TRBD1 (5 bases). The CDR3 totals 15 residues. V was trimmed by 3 bases and J by 2 bases, leaving 11 bases between them. Germline V gene sequence: CDR1 MDHEN, CDR2 SYDVKM.

The rearrangement links TRBV2 to TRBJ2-2, with D maybe TRBD1 (5 bases). The V gene's germline CDR1 is SNHLY and CDR2 FYNNEI. The V and J ends lost 6 bases and 5 bases respectively, with 13 bases between them. This CDR3 is built from 14 residues. CDR3 nucleotide sequence: TGTGCCAGCAGAGGGGCAGAAACGACCGGGGAGCTGTTTTTT. Amino acids: CASRGAETTGELFF.